One sample yielded the 17 T cell receptor beta chains listed below, sequenced in a study of T cells after yellow fever vaccination. In TCRdb, the 5' RACE reads were re-called with MiXCR into one record per CDR3 protein. Of some 350,000 distinct CDR3 sequences listed, under 14% were seen once; the top ten hold around 19%. Sequencing used PBMCs, obtained on the day of the first yellow fever vaccination. The receptors originated from a young man who received the YFV17D yellow fever vaccine.

This clonotype turned up a few times. This chain joins TRBV5-4 and TRBJ2-7, with D perhaps TRBD1 or TRBD2 (5 bases each). The germline gives CDR1 SGHNT, CDR2 YYREEE (reference sequence). Trimming removed 6 bases from V and 6 bases from J, with 19 bases in between. This CDR3 has 14 amino acids. The CDR3 spells CASNHGTGQREQYF. CDR3 nucleotide sequence: TGTGCCAGCAACCATGGGACGGGGCAGCGCGAGCAGTACTTC.

This clonotype was seen ten or more times. In nucleotides, the CDR3 is TGCGCCAGCAGCCTGGGACCAGCCCCAGATACGCAGTATTTT. It translates to CASSLGPAPDTQYF. This chain connects TRBV5-1 to TRBJ2-3; TRBD1 or TRBD2 may be the D gene (5 bases each). The CDR3 consists of 14 residues. V lost 4 bases and J lost 4, with 13 bases in between. Germline lookup yields CDR1 SGHRS and CDR2 YFSETQ.

The chain combines TRBV28 with TRBJ2-7, with D uncertain. The CDR3 length is 15 residues. Deletions cut 5 bases from V and 5 bases from J, with 19 bases between. Germline V gene sequence: CDR1 MDHEN, CDR2 SYDVKM. The chain's CDR3 is CASSSPGVAEHEQYV. The CDR3 coding sequence is TGTGCCAGCAGTAGCCCTGGGGTTGCGGAACACGAGCAGTACGTC.

The chain recombines TRBV18 with TRBJ2-7, with 8 bases aligning to TRBD1. The CDR3 spans 14 residues. V shed 2 bases and J 5 bases; nucleotides not matched to a gene: 5. Germline V gene lookup returns CDR1 KGHSH and CDR2 LQKENI. The CDR3 DNA sequence: TGTGCCAGCTCACCAGGACAGGGACACCACGAGCAGTACGTC. This codes for CASSPGQGHHEQYV.

This clonotype was picked up a small number of times. This sequence joins TRBV5-1 and TRBJ1-4; D uncertain. Trimming removed 2 bases at V and 1 base at J, with 6 bases between. There are 14 residues in the CDR3. Per the germline V gene, CDR1 is SGHRS and CDR2 is YFSETQ. CDR3 protein: CASSLPGTNEKLFF. CDR3 DNA: TGCGCCAGCAGCTTACCCGGAACTAATGAAAAACTGTTTTTT.

This rearrangement joins TRBV5-1 to TRBJ2-2; 8 positions match TRBD1. Germline trimming cut 0 bases from V and 5 bases from J; bases unmatched to any gene: 3. The germline V gene has CDR1 SGHRS and CDR2 YFSETQ. This CDR3 spans 15 amino acids. The CDR3 nucleotides are TGCGCCAGCAGCTTGGGGGACAGGATAACCGGGGAGCTGTTTTTT. Amino acids: CASSLGDRITGELFF.

V usage is TRBV20-1 and J usage is TRBJ1-5; no definite D call. The CDR3 runs 15 residues. Germline V gene data show CDR1 as DFQATT and CDR2 as SNEGSKA (reference sequence). Trimming stripped 4 bases from V and 0 bases from J, with 13 bases between. CDR3 coding DNA: TGCAGTGCTAATGGGAGAGAGTATAGCAATCAGCCCCAGCATTTT. Encoded protein: CSANGREYSNQPQHF.

The gene calls are TRBV6-5 and TRBJ1-1, with no clear D. Germline V gives CDR1 MNHEY, CDR2 SVGAGI. With 4 bases removed from V and 10 bases from J, the gap between germline ends came to 19 bases. The CDR3 is 14 residues long. The CDR3 DNA reads as TGTGCCAGCAGTTCCTTCCCGACGCCGGGGAGAGCTTTCTTT. It translates to CASSSFPTPGRAFF.

In this sample, this clonotype turned up a few times. The rearrangement joins TRBV18 to TRBJ1-5; TRBD1 agrees at 7 bases. After removal of 3 bases from V and 3 bases from J, the junction contained 2 bases not matched to a gene. Germline V gene lookup returns CDR1 KGHSH and CDR2 LQKENI. The CDR3 spans 14 residues. CDR3 sequence (DNA): TGTGCCAGCTCACCGGGACAGTACAATCAGCCCCAGCATTTT. Amino acid sequence: CASSPGQYNQPQHF.

The sample holds a few counts of this clonotype. The rearrangement joins TRBV7-3 to TRBJ2-2, with unresolved D. Trimming removed 0 bases at V and 7 bases at J, with 6 bases between. Germline CDR1 and CDR2: SGHTA and FQGTGA. This CDR3 has 13 amino acids. The CDR3 region is CASSLTQNGELFF. Written as DNA, the CDR3 is TGTGCCAGCAGCTTAACGCAAAACGGGGAGCTGTTTTTT.

The chain has TRBV19 and TRBJ1-5; D is unclear. V lost 7 bases to trimming and J lost 7 bases, with 8 bases between them. The germline V gene has CDR1 LNHDA and CDR2 SQIVND (reference sequence). The CDR3 extends over 11 amino acids. The CDR3 spells CASTPGQPQHF. The DNA for the CDR3 is TGTGCCAGTACCCCGGGGCAGCCCCAGCATTTT.

The table lists this clonotype with a few counts. The V and J genes are TRBV30 and TRBJ1-5; D uncertain. In germline, CDR1 is GTSNPN, CDR2 SVGIG (reference sequence). The CDR3 length is 12 residues. Trimming pared 3 bases from V and 4 bases from J, leaving 7 bases between. The CDR3 region is CAWRGLNQPQHF. The CDR3 DNA reads TGTGCCTGGAGAGGGTTGAATCAGCCCCAGCATTTT.

This clonotype has a handful of counts. DNA of the CDR3: TGCAGTGCTGTCTTTCTTGACGAGCAGTACGTC. Translated: CSAVFLDEQYV. The chain links TRBV20-1 to TRBJ2-7; D unresolved. This CDR3 comprises 11 residues. Trimming took 5 bases from V and 5 from J, leaving 10 bases between them. From germline, CDR1 is DFQATT and CDR2 SNEGSKA (reference sequence).

This clonotype showed up just a few times. The chain uses TRBV29-1 and TRBJ1-2; the match to TRBD1 covers 7 bases. Germline CDR1 and CDR2: SQVTM and ANQGSEA. The length of the CDR3 is 13 residues. The V segment lost 4 bases and the J segment 5 bases; nucleotides outside the gene matches: 7. CDR3 DNA sequence: TGCAGCGTTGGTGAGGGGGCCAGGTATGGCTACACCTTC. Translation: CSVGEGARYGYTF.

The rearrangement uses TRBV7-9 and TRBJ2-1; D might be TRBD1 (6 bases). Germline lookup yields CDR1 SEHNR and CDR2 FQNEAQ (reference sequence). The CDR3 totals 15 residues. V was shortened by 2 bases and J by 6 bases, with 14 bases between the two germline ends. The CDR3 spells CASSLQGSPPNEQFF. CDR3 nucleotides: TGTGCCAGCAGCTTACAGGGGTCCCCCCCCAATGAGCAGTTCTTC.

The J gene is TRBJ1-1, the V gene TRBV5-1; unclear D gene. The V gene lost 3 bases and the J gene lost 1 base, with 13 bases spanning the gap. CDR1 SGHRS and CDR2 YFSETQ come from the germline V gene. The CDR3 totals 15 residues. The CDR3 region is CASSSRVSGNTEAFF. The CDR3 DNA is TGCGCCAGCAGCTCAAGGGTGTCGGGGAACACTGAAGCTTTCTTT.

This clonotype was detected a few times. The chain has TRBV29-1 and TRBJ1-1, with a possible D match to TRBD1 (6 bases). Looked up from germline, CDR1 is SQVTM and CDR2 is ANQGSEA. The CDR3 covers 11 residues. V lost 4 bases and J lost 10, with 13 bases in between. The CDR3 DNA reads TGCAGCGTTGGGGAGGACAGAAGAGCTTTCTTT. Protein product: CSVGEDRRAFF.